A selection of T cell receptor beta chains follows, all from one sample in a study of response to subunit inactivated influenza vaccine. MiXCR, run by TCRdb on the RT-PCR reads, gives a single entry per CDR3 protein. The sample shows about 520,000 distinct CDR3 sequences, 25% of them seen only once. The sequenced sample was CD4+ T cells sorted from PBMCs, obtained 5 to 6 days after vaccination. The receptors originated from a man aged 45-60 years who received an inactivated influenza vaccine. Both conserved end residues are part of each CDR3. The order of the fields is J gene, V gene, clone size, CDR3 protein. Some rows mark clone size as missing; the rest say once, few, many or name a class of expanded clone.

>TRBJ2-1|TRBV11-2|.
CASSSLAGGLYNEQFF
>TRBJ1-5|TRBV28|few
CASSTYPGGGDQPQHF
>TRBJ2-1|TRBV7-8|.
CASSLSRRSTYNEQFF
>TRBJ1-3|TRBV7-9|once
CASSPPEYSGNTIYF
>TRBJ2-1|TRBV4-2|.
CASSQGRATNNEQFF
>TRBJ2-3|TRBV6-2/TRBV6-3|few
CASSLQSSRTDTQYF
>TRBJ2-1|TRBV11-2|.
CASSLLMGQGSNEQFF
>TRBJ1-4|TRBV28|.
CASRPGRLMNEKLFF
>TRBJ1-2|TRBV12-3/TRBV12-4|few
CASSSYSDFGYGYTF
>TRBJ2-7|TRBV29-1|.
CSVGRRDEQYF